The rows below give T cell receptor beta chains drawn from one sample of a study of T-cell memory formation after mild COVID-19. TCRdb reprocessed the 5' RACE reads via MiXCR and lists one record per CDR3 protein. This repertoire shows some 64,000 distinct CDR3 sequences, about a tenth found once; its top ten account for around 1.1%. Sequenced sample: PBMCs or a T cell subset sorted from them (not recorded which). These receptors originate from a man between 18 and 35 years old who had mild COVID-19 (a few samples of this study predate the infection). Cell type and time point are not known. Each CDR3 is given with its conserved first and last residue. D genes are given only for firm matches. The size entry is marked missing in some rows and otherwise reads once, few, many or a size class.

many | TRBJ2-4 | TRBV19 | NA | TGTGCCAGTAGTATCCGGGCAGGTGGGGTTGACATTCAGTACTTC | CASSIRAGGVDIQYF
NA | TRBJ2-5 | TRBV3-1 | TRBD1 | TGTGCCAGCACTTCGACAGGGACCGAGACCCAGTACTTC | CASTSTGTETQYF
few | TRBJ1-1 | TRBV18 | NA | TGTGCCAGCTCTTCACAGGGAATTGAAGCTTTCTTT | CASSSQGIEAFF
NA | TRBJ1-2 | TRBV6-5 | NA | TGTGCCAGCAGTTATTCAGGGAACCATGGCTACACCTTC | CASSYSGNHGYTF
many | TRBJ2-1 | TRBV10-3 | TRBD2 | TGTGCCATCACCCGCGAAAGCGGGGGGACCAATGAGCAGTTCTTC | CAITRESGGTNEQFF
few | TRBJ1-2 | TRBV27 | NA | TGTGCCAGCAGTTTAGGCGGGGGCCCGTCAGGCTACACCTTC | CASSLGGGPSGYTF
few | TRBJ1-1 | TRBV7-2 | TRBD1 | TGTGCCAGCAGCTTAGGCAGGGGGTGGGTGAACACTGAAGCTTTCTTT | CASSLGRGWVNTEAFF
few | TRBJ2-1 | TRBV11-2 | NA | TGTGCCAGCAGCTTCTGGGGACTTCTCCAAGAGCAGTTCTTC | CASSFWGLLQEQFF
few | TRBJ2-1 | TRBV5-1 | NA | TGCGCCAGCAGCCCGAATGAGGGGGTTTACAATGAGCAGTTCTTC | CASSPNEGVYNEQFF
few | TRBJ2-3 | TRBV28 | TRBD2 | TGTGCCAGCAGTTTAGCGGCGGGGGGGTATACGCAGTATTTT | CASSLAAGGYTQYF
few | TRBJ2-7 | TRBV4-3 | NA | TGCGCCAGCAGCCAAGATCTTCTACCCTCGGATCCCAAGTGGGAGCAGTACTTC | CASSQDLLPSDPKWEQYF
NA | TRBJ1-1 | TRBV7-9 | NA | TGTGCCAGCAGCCCGACCCAGGGTTTCCTCGCTTTCTTT | CASSPTQGFLAFF
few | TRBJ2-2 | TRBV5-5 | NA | TGTGCCAGCAGCCTGGGGGGACAACACACCGGGGAGCTGTTTTTT | CASSLGGQHTGELFF
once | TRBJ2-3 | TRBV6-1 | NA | TGTGCCAGCAGTGAACCCAGAGAGGGCACAGATACGCAGTATTTT | CASSEPREGTDTQYF
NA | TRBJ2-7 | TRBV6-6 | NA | TGTGCCAGCAGTCGCTCCTACGAGCAGTACTTC | CASSRSYEQYF
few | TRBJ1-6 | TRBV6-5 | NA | NA | CASSYTFGSPLHF
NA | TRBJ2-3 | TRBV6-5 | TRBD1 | TGTGCCAGCAGCTACCCGGGACAGGGTGCAGATACGCAGTATTTT | CASSYPGQGADTQYF
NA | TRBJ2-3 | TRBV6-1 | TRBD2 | TGTGCCAGCATTTGGAGCGGGGGGGCTACAGATACGCAGTATTTT | CASIWSGGATDTQYF
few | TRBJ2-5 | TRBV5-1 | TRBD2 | TGCGCCAGCAGCTTGACTAGCGGGGGAAGAGTTCAAGAGACCCAGTACTTC | CASSLTSGGRVQETQYF
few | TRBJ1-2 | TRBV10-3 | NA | TGTGCCATCAGTGAGGTAGAACTCCGGGGTGGCTACACCTTC | CAISEVELRGGYTF
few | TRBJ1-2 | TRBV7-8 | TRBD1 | TGTGCCAGCAGCATGGTGGGACAGCTACCCTATGGCTACACCTTC | CASSMVGQLPYGYTF
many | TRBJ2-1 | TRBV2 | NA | TGTGCCAGCAGTGCCGCGGAATACAATGAGCAGTTCTTC | CASSAAEYNEQFF
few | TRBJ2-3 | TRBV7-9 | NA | TGTGCCAGCAGCTCAGGAAGGCAGAGTAATACGCAGTATTTT | CASSSGRQSNTQYF
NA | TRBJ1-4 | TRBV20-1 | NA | TGCAGTGCTGGTCCGAGGCAGGGCCTGGGAAAACTGTTTTTT | CSAGPRQGLGKLFF
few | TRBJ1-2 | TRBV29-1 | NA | TGCAGCGCCGGGGACACTAACTATGGCTACACCTTC | CSAGDTNYGYTF
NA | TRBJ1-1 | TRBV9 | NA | TGTGCCAGCAGCGTTTCGACCGCGAACACTGAAGCTTTCTTT | CASSVSTANTEAFF
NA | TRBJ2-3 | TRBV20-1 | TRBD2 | TGCAGTGCTCTGACTAGCGAGGGAGCAGATACGCAGTATTTT | CSALTSEGADTQYF
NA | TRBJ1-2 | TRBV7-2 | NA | TGTGCCAGCAGCTTATATGGACAGAGCTATGGCTACACCTTC | CASSLYGQSYGYTF
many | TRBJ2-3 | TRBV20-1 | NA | TGCAGTGTCCCGACAGGTGGCACAGATACGCAGTATTTT | CSVPTGGTDTQYF
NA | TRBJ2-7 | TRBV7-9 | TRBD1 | TGTGCCAGCAGCTGGACTCCGGGACAGGGCCCGGGCGAGCAGTACTTC | CASSWTPGQGPGEQYF
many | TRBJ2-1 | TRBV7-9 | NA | TGTGCCAGCAGCAGGGGCCCCCAGGGACGTCGGAATGAGCAGTTCTTC | CASSRGPQGRRNEQFF
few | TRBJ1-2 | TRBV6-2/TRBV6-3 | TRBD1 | TGTGCCAGCAGTTCCCGGACAGGGAGTGGCTATGGCTACACCTTC | CASSSRTGSGYGYTF
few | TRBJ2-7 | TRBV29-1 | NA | TGCAGCGTTCGGCCGGACGAGGGGGGCGAGCAGTACTTC | CSVRPDEGGEQYF
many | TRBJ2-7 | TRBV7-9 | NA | TGTGCCAGACTGGGGCACTACGAGCAGTACTTC | CARLGHYEQYF
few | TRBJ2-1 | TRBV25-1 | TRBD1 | TGTGCCAGCAGCCCCGAGGGACAGGGTTCGGGCAATGAGCAGTTCTTC | CASSPEGQGSGNEQFF
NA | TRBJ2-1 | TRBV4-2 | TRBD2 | TGTGCCAGCAGCGATCCTAGCGGGGGATCTCTCAATGAGCAGTTCTTC | CASSDPSGGSLNEQFF
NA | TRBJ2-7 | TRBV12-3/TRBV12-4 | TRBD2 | TGTGCCAGCAGTTCCGCGGGAAGCGGGGGGCTCTACGAGCAGTACTTC | CASSSAGSGGLYEQYF
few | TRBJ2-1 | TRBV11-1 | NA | TGTGCCAGCAGCTTAAGGGGCGCGGGGCGCTACAATGAGCAGTTCTTC | CASSLRGAGRYNEQFF
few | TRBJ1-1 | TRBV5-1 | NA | TGCGCCAGCAGCTTGGGTTCAGGCCTAGACACTGAAGCTTTCTTT | CASSLGSGLDTEAFF
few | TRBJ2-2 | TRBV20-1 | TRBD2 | TGCAGTGCTCAGGGACTAAACACCGGGGAGCTGTTTTTT | CSAQGLNTGELFF
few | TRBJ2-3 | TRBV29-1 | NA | TGCAGCGGGGGGACATTAGATACGCAGTATTTT | CSGGTLDTQYF
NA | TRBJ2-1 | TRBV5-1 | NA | TGCGCCAGCAGCCCATTAGTCGGAAGCGATGAGCAGTTCTTC | CASSPLVGSDEQFF
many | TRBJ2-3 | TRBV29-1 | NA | TGCAGCGTTGAAGATCGAAAGGGAAGGTTTCCAGATACGCAGTATTTT | CSVEDRKGRFPDTQYF
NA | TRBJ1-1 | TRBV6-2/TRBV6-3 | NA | TGTGCCAGCAGTAGAAAGAACACTGAAGCTTTCTTT | CASSRKNTEAFF
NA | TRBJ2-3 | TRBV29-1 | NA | TGCAGCGGATCCGGACACCACACAGATACGCAGTATTTT | CSGSGHHTDTQYF
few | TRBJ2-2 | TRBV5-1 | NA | TGCGCCAGCAGCTCTGAGGGCTCCGGGGAGCTGTTTTTT | CASSSEGSGELFF